The table lists the clone carrying this TCR beta chain with many counts. The antigen is unknown. MiXCR, applied by TCRdb to the 5' RACE reads, yields one record per CDR3 protein. This table has about 70,000 distinct CDR3 sequences, around 5% appearing once. The data derive from a study of neurological immune-mediated disorders. Study summary: Within the group of about 35 multiple sclerosis patients, around 31 were relapsing-remitting, while 3 were secondary progressive.

Broader study findings: Neither clinical nor MRI features were associated with the multiple sclerosis repertoire cluster.

This CDR3 comprises 13 residues. Between the trimmed V and J ends, which lost 5 bases and 3 bases, there was a span of 11 bases. Looked up from germline, CDR1 is DFQATT and CDR2 is SNEGSKA (reference sequence). This receptor was identified in a human donor with multiple sclerosis. The donor label of this sample is uncertain. The sample comprised PBMCs. The chain links TRBV20-1 to TRBJ2-1; D not certain. The chain's CDR3 is CSALPDLYNEQFF. CDR3 coding DNA: TGCAGTGCTCTACCGGATCTCTACAATGAGCAGTTCTTC.